Included here is one TCR beta chain sequence, with context. Its antigen remains unidentified. The PCR used 60 Vbeta and 13 Jbeta primers. TCRdb keeps only in-frame clones here, not all; method: immunoSEQ multiplex PCR. The ten most abundant clones cover approximately 0.74% of a sample with over 150,000 clones. These data come from a study of cytomegalovirus exposure and HLA in healthy donors. Overall study: Among the approximately 400 donors who were genotyped, 81% fell in the genetic ancestry cluster that is associated with self-reported Caucasian donors. Regarding the study as a whole: Among TCR beta chains, those listed as cytomegalovirus-associated numbered more than 150. V- and J-gene trimming in TCR beta was tied to a missense DCLRE1C variant by an analysis performed later.

There are 14 residues in the CDR3. The V and J ends lost 6 bases and 7 bases respectively, with 16 bases between them. From germline, CDR1 is WNHNN and CDR2 SYGVQD (reference sequence). The gene calls are TRBV10-1 and TRBJ1-3, with a tentative D call TRBD1 (5 bases). This TCR was sampled from a boy younger than 18 in good health and CMV-seronegative. Sequenced input: PBMCs. The CDR3 bases are TGCGCCAGCAGCCGTGTAGGGGTCGGGAACACCATATATTTT. Residues: CASSRVGVGNTIYF.